The 23 T cell receptor beta chains given below trace back to one sample, sequenced in a study. MiXCR, applied by TCRdb to the RT-PCR reads, yields one record per CDR3 protein. Of fewer than 800,000 distinct CDR3 sequences listed, 14% are singletons. The sample was memory CD4+ T cells from blood. The source of these receptors is a female donor in good health, serving as a healthy control.

This clonotype was counted only a few times. The chain joins TRBV9 to TRBJ2-2, with TRBD2 matching over 7 bases. There are 16 residues in the CDR3. CDR1 is SGDLS, CDR2 YYNGEE, per germline. V lost 3 bases and J lost 3; bases outside the gene matches: 8. The chain's CDR3 is CASSARASGDTGELFF. The CDR3 DNA is TGTGCCAGCAGCGCTCGGGCTAGCGGAGACACCGGGGAGCTGTTTTTT.

This clonotype was seen more than once but under ten times. The chain couples TRBV7-9 to TRBJ2-7; D is uncertain. Germline V lookup: CDR1 SEHNR, CDR2 FQNEAQ (reference sequence). The germline V and J ends were trimmed by 1 base and 2 bases, with 15 bases remaining between them. This CDR3 spans 16 amino acids. The CDR3 bases are TGTGCCAGCAGCTTAGAGGCCCGCGACCCAACCTACGAGCAGTACTTC. Encoded protein: CASSLEARDPTYEQYF.

This clonotype came up many times. V and J are TRBV20-1 and TRBJ2-5; 9 bases align to TRBD1. Trimming cost V 2 bases and J 6 bases; bases outside gene matches: 10. Germline lookup yields CDR1 DFQATT and CDR2 SNEGSKA (reference sequence). The CDR3 sequence is 15 residues long. The CDR3 sequence is CSARKPGQGLKTQYF. The DNA of the CDR3 is TGCAGTGCTAGAAAACCCGGACAGGGGTTAAAGACCCAGTACTTC.

In its sample, this clonotype was seen a few times. The chain carries TRBV14 and TRBJ1-6; D unclear. Per germline, CDR1 SGHDN and CDR2 FVKESK. Trimming removed 0 bases from V and 8 bases from J, with 8 bases in between. The CDR3 totals 14 residues. The CDR3 DNA reads as TGTGCCAGCAGCCAAGACAGTTGGTATTCACCCCTCCACTTT. This sequence encodes CASSQDSWYSPLHF.

Only a few counts were recorded for this clonotype. The chain employs TRBV5-8 and TRBJ2-7; D possibly corresponds to TRBD2 (6 bases). CDR1 and CDR2 from the germline V gene are SGHTS and YDEGEE. The CDR3 sequence is 15 residues long. V lost 4 bases and J 5 bases, leaving 19 bases between the germline ends. Written as DNA, the CDR3 is TGTGCCAGCAGCCTGGGTCGGGGAGGCTTCCACGAGCAGTACTTC. Protein: CASSLGRGGFHEQYF.

This clonotype was detected ten times or more. The chain joins TRBV20-1 to TRBJ1-5; TRBD1 might be the D (6 bases). V dropped 6 bases and J dropped 7 bases, with 22 bases sitting between them. The CDR3 extends over 15 amino acids. CDR1 is DFQATT and CDR2 is SNEGSKA in the germline V gene (reference sequence). CDR3: CSAALGTGREQPQHF. As DNA, the CDR3 is TGCAGTGCCGCGCTGGGTACAGGGCGTGAGCAGCCCCAGCATTTT.

This clonotype was seen a few times. This rearrangement joins TRBV28 to TRBJ1-2; 8 bases line up with TRBD1. The ends lost 5 bases at V and 1 base at J; junction bases unmatched: 9. The germline V gene encodes CDR1 MDHEN and CDR2 SYDVKM. This CDR3 has 16 amino acids. CDR3 region: CASSHPGTGVNYGYTF. CDR3 nucleotide sequence: TGTGCCAGCAGTCATCCCGGGACAGGCGTTAACTATGGCTACACCTTC.

The sample holds many counts of this clonotype. CDR3 in amino acids: CASSLRRTPGGYTF. CDR3 sequence (DNA): TGTGCCAGCAGCTTACGCAGGACCCCTGGGGGCTACACCTTC. The chain joins TRBV7-2 to TRBJ1-2; D is unresolved. The CDR3 contains 14 residues. Deletions cut 2 bases from V and 8 bases from J, with 15 bases between. Looked up from germline, CDR1 is SGHTA and CDR2 is FQGNSA.

The chain joins TRBV3-1 to TRBJ2-7; 8 nucleotides agree with TRBD2. This CDR3 contains 14 residues. V gave up 8 bases and J gave up 5 bases; unmatched junction bases: 11. Germline lookup yields CDR1 LGHDT and CDR2 YNNKEL (reference sequence). The DNA for the CDR3 is TGTGCCAGCTCGAAGCGGGAGTGGCTAGACGAGCAGTACTTC. It yields the protein CASSKREWLDEQYF.

The table lists this clonotype with a few counts. The chain uses TRBV12-3 or TRBV12-4 and TRBJ1-1; D perhaps matches TRBD1 (5 bases). The CDR3 has 11 amino acids. Trimming removed 6 bases at V and 11 bases at J, with 13 bases between. The CDR3: CASRSQVEAFF. The CDR3 DNA reads as TGTGCCAGCAGGTCACAGGTCGAGGCTTTCTTT.

This clonotype was detected a few times. The chain recombines TRBV10-3 with TRBJ2-7, with a possible D match to TRBD2 (7 bases). Germline V gene data show CDR1 as ENHRY and CDR2 as SYGVKD. V was pared by 3 bases and J by 4 bases, with 16 bases between. The CDR3 loop spans 15 amino acids. The CDR3 region has the DNA TGTGCCATCAGTGACTCCGGGGGGCCTGAATACGAGCAGTACTTC. Its protein product is CAISDSGGPEYEQYF.

This clonotype was counted at least ten times. The J gene is TRBJ2-3, the V gene TRBV7-2; D is perhaps TRBD1 (6 bases). Germline CDR1 SGHTA, CDR2 FQGNSA. V was shortened by 1 base and J by 1 base, with 12 bases between the two germline ends. The CDR3 totals 16 residues. The CDR3 DNA sequence: TGTGCCAGCAGCTTAGAGGGCAGGGGAGGCACAGATACGCAGTATTTT. Residues: CASSLEGRGGTDTQYF.

This clonotype was seen only a few times. V and J are TRBV5-1 and TRBJ2-2, with TRBD1 as a possible D gene (5 bases). CDR1 and CDR2 from the germline V gene are SGHRS and YFSETQ. CDR3 size: 15 residues. V lost 4 bases and J lost 0, with 10 bases in between. The CDR3 is CASSQTAANTGELFF. The DNA of the CDR3 is TGCGCCAGCAGCCAGACAGCTGCGAACACCGGGGAGCTGTTTTTT.

This clonotype was counted between two and nine times. The rearrangement joins TRBV7-2 to TRBJ2-5, with TRBD1 identical over 9 bases. The CDR3 has 14 residues. The germline V gene has CDR1 SGHTA and CDR2 FQGNSA. J was trimmed by 7 bases and V by 8 bases; bases with no gene match: 11. For the CDR3, the DNA is TGTGCCAGCCTGCGCCTGGGACAGGGAAGGACCCAGTACTTC. Amino acid sequence: CASLRLGQGRTQYF.

This clonotype was counted only a few times. This chain connects TRBV6-1 to TRBJ1-6; D might be TRBD1 (5 bases). Germline values: CDR1 MNHNS, CDR2 SASEGT. The CDR3 length is 14 residues. V was clipped by 5 bases and J by 7 bases, with 12 bases between them. The CDR3: CASSKDSQNSPLHF. In DNA, the CDR3 is TGTGCCAGCAGTAAAGACAGTCAGAATTCACCCCTCCACTTT.

With respect to this clonotype: It may be a read error: a sequence one base away is much more abundant. The chain combines TRBV29-1 with TRBJ2-1; D gene ambiguous. In germline, CDR1 is SQVTM, CDR2 ANQGSEA. The CDR3 length is 15 residues. CDR3: CRVRLLRAFNNEQFF. As DNA, the CDR3 is TGCAGAGTTCGTCTTTTGAGAGCTTTTAACAATGAGCAGTTCTTC.

This clonotype was observed many times. The rearrangement links TRBV28 to TRBJ2-7, with a weak D call TRBD1 (6 bases). The CDR3 sequence is 12 residues long. Germline-derived CDR1 and CDR2 are MDHEN and SYDVKM. Trimming took off 11 bases at V and 3 bases at J, with 14 bases between the two ends. For the CDR3, the DNA is TGTGCCTCAGGGGTGACGGACTACGAGCAGTACTTC. Amino acid sequence: CASGVTDYEQYF.

This clonotype has just a few counts. The V call is TRBV2, the J call TRBJ1-2; 9 bases map to TRBD1. The germline CDR1 and CDR2 sequences are SNHLY and FYNNEI. V gave up 6 bases and J gave up 5 bases; unmatched junction bases: 7. The CDR3 extends over 14 amino acids. DNA for the CDR3: TGTGCCAGCAGCGGCACCGGGACAGGGTATGGCTACACCTTC. Residues: CASSGTGTGYGYTF.

This clonotype was counted between two and nine times. The chain has TRBV5-1 and TRBJ2-7, with unresolved D. With 0 bases removed from V and 7 bases from J, the gap between germline ends came to 11 bases. The CDR3 sequence is 13 residues long. Germline V gene data show CDR1 as SGHRS and CDR2 as YFSETQ. In DNA form, the CDR3 reads TGCGCCAGCAGCTTGGCAGCTTCCCATGAGCAGTACTTC. Protein sequence: CASSLAASHEQYF.

This clonotype was seen a few times. The genes are TRBV5-1 and TRBJ1-1; 9 bases are shared with TRBD1. The CDR3 has 14 residues. Per the germline V gene, CDR1 is SGHRS and CDR2 is YFSETQ. V was clipped by 4 bases and J by 3 bases; unmatched bases: 4. CDR3 loop: CASSLQGAHTEAFF. The CDR3 bases are TGCGCCAGCAGCCTACAGGGGGCACACACTGAAGCTTTCTTT.

The rearrangement uses TRBV7-2 and TRBJ1-1; D gene ambiguous. This CDR3 contains 13 residues. V lost 6 bases and J lost 0, with 8 bases in between. Germline loops: CDR1 SGHTA, CDR2 FQGNSA. CDR3 sequence reads: CASRREMNTEAFF. CDR3 bases: TGTGCCAGCAGGCGGGAGATGAACACTGAAGCTTTCTTT. Using reference TRBV7-2 and TRBJ1-1 for the parts outside the CDR3, the full variable domain is GAGVSQSPSNKVTEKGKDVELRCDPISGHTALYWYRQSLGQGLEFLIYFQGNSAPDKSGLPSDRFSAERTGGSVSTLTIQRTQQEDSAVYLCASRREMNTEAFFGQGTRLTVV.

There are a few counts of this clonotype. The rearrangement joins TRBV5-6 to TRBJ1-2, with a possible D match to TRBD1 (5 bases). Germline CDR1 SGHDT, CDR2 YYEEEE. The V and J ends lost 4 bases and 2 bases respectively, with 9 bases between them. The CDR3 runs to 13 residues. The CDR3 bases are TGTGCCAGCAGCGTCAGGGTAAACTATGGCTACACCTTC. Translating it yields CASSVRVNYGYTF.

V and J are TRBV7-2 and TRBJ2-2; the match to TRBD2 covers 13 bases. The J segment lost 5 bases and the V segment lost 0 bases, leaving 9 bases of the junction unmatched. From germline, CDR1 is SGHTA and CDR2 FQGNSA. The CDR3 contains 19 residues. The chain's CDR3 is CASSLAGLAGMGKTGELFF. For the CDR3, the DNA is TGTGCCAGCAGCTTAGCGGGACTAGCGGGGATGGGAAAGACCGGGGAGCTGTTTTTT. The variable domain in full, with the rest retrieved from reference TRBV7-2 and TRBJ2-2, is GAGVSQSPSNKVTEKGKDVELRCDPISGHTALYWYRQSLGQGLEFLIYFQGNSAPDKSGLPSDRFSAERTGGSVSTLTIQRTQQEDSAVYLCASSLAGLAGMGKTGELFFGEGSRLTVL.